One and the same sample provided the 12 T cell receptor beta chains below, sequenced in a study of neurological immune-mediated disorders (dated by TCRdb to between 2017 and 2020). Library generation was performed with 5' RACE. Instrument on record: Illumina HiSeq 2500. TCRdb reprocessed the public reads (quality trimming at Q25 with fastp, clone calling with MiXCR) and kept in-frame beta chains. Entries are consolidated by CDR3 protein sequence, retaining the most common genes and DNA. The sample contains about 66,000 distinct CDR3 sequences, approximately 4.6% of them found a single time. About 2.2% of the sample lies in the top ten. Input material: PBMCs. The receptors shown here come from a woman in her seventies with multiple sclerosis.

This clonotype was recorded many times. The V call is TRBV14, the J call TRBJ1-5; D gene uncertain. The length of the CDR3 is 16 residues. The germline V and J ends were trimmed by 4 bases and 1 base, with 14 bases remaining between them. Per germline, CDR1 SGHDN and CDR2 FVKESK. CDR3 loop: CASSPGLGRSNQPQHF. In nucleotides, the CDR3 is TGTGCCAGCAGCCCAGGATTAGGGAGAAGCAATCAGCCCCAGCATTTT.

This clonotype was counted ten times or more. CDR3 residues: CASSSGQGGTEQFF. The DNA for the CDR3 is TGCGCCAGCAGCTCCGGACAGGGGGGGACTGAGCAGTTCTTC. The chain carries TRBV5-1 and TRBJ2-1, with 10 nucleotides matching TRBD1. V lost 3 bases to trimming and J lost 9 bases; unmatched junction nucleotides: 6. This CDR3 region has 14 residues. CDR1 is SGHRS, CDR2 YFSETQ, per germline.

This clonotype has a count of ten or more. The chain carries TRBV5-1 and TRBJ2-5, with a weak D call TRBD1 (6 bases). The CDR3 is made up of 15 amino acids. CDR1 is SGHRS and CDR2 is YFSETQ in the germline V gene. V was cut by 7 bases and J by 2 bases, with 18 bases left in between. The CDR3 is CASGGEGVEQETQYF. As DNA, the CDR3 is TGCGCCAGCGGGGGCGAAGGGGTTGAACAAGAGACCCAGTACTTC.

At least ten counts were recorded for this clonotype. V usage is TRBV6-2 or TRBV6-3 and J usage is TRBJ2-2; no clear D gene. Trimming removed 4 bases at V and 6 bases at J, with 6 bases between. This CDR3 is 12 amino acids long. Germline lookup yields CDR1 MNHEY and CDR2 SVGEGT. CDR3 nucleotide sequence: TGTGCCAGCAGTTTGAGGCCCGGGGAGCTGTTTTTT. The encoded protein is CASSLRPGELFF.

This clonotype was counted at least ten times. The chain has TRBV9 and TRBJ2-5; TRBD1 matches at 7 bases. CDR1 and CDR2 (germline): SGDLS, YYNGEE. The CDR3 has 15 residues. The ends lost 4 bases at V and 1 base at J; junction bases unmatched: 7. In DNA form, the CDR3 reads TGTGCCAGCAGCTCGACAGGGAACGCCCAAGAGACCCAGTACTTC. As protein: CASSSTGNAQETQYF.

This clonotype was observed many times. The chain couples TRBV7-2 to TRBJ2-7, with 14 bases aligning to TRBD2. The germline V gene encodes CDR1 SGHTA and CDR2 FQGNSA. This CDR3 region has 14 residues. V was pared by 0 bases and J by 12 bases, with 4 bases of the junction left unmatched. As DNA, the CDR3 is TGTGCCAGCAGCTTAGCGCAGACTAGCGGGAGGGCGTACTTC. Protein product: CASSLAQTSGRAYF.

This chain connects TRBV5-1 to TRBJ2-1; D gene uncertain. This CDR3 comprises 11 residues. The V and J ends lost 0 bases and 8 bases respectively, with 3 bases between them. Germline CDR1 is SGHRS and CDR2 is YFSETQ. The CDR3 region is CASSLAYEQFF. The DNA for the CDR3 is TGCGCCAGCAGCTTGGCCTATGAGCAGTTCTTC.

This chain joins TRBV2 and TRBJ2-3, with 11 bases identical to TRBD2. The CDR3 runs 16 residues. J was trimmed by 2 bases and V by 6 bases; bases with no gene match: 7. Germline CDR1 SNHLY, CDR2 FYNNEI. CDR3: CASSVAGGPNTDTQYF. The CDR3 DNA sequence: TGTGCCAGCAGCGTAGCGGGAGGGCCCAACACAGATACGCAGTATTTT.

This clonotype was detected many times. This chain connects TRBV3-1 to TRBJ2-5, with 11 bases that match TRBD2. The germline gives CDR1 LGHDT, CDR2 YNNKEL (reference sequence). The CDR3 contains 14 residues. After removal of 3 bases from V and 4 bases from J, the junction contained 1 base not matched to a gene. The CDR3 nucleotides read TGTGCCAGCAGCCAGGGACTAGCGGCAGAGACCCAGTACTTC. Translation gives CASSQGLAAETQYF.

This clonotype appeared many times. This sequence joins TRBV10-2 and TRBJ2-7; D perhaps matches TRBD1 (6 bases). Germline V CDR1 and CDR2: WSHSY, SAAADI. Trimming stripped 4 bases from V and 2 bases from J, with 12 bases between. CDR3 length equals 14 residues. The CDR3 here is CASSANRVPYEQYF. The CDR3 coding sequence is TGCGCCAGCAGTGCCAACAGGGTTCCCTACGAGCAGTACTTC.

This clonotype was observed a few times. A much more abundant neighbour one base away suggests this may be a read error. J is TRBJ2-7 and V is TRBV4-1; D is ambiguous. V was shortened by 6 bases and J by 5 bases, with 14 bases between the two germline ends. Germline V gene lookup returns CDR1 MGHRA and CDR2 YSYEKL. The CDR3 runs to 13 residues. CDR3 sequence reads: CASSQKGIDEQYF. CDR3 bases: TGCGCCAGCAGTCAAAAGGGTATCGACGAGCAGTACTTC.

Many counts were recorded for this clonotype. The CDR3 here is CASRPTSGRAEYNEQFF. The CDR3 DNA reads TGTGCCAGCAGACCCACTAGCGGGAGGGCGGAGTACAATGAGCAGTTCTTC. V usage is TRBV12-3 or TRBV12-4 and J usage is TRBJ2-1; 13 bases are shared with TRBD2. Trimming at V came to 6 bases and at J to 4 bases, leaving 9 bases not matched to a gene. The CDR3 consists of 17 residues.